This is a list of T cell receptor beta chains from one sample in a study of shared clonotypes between healthy human individuals. Using immunoSEQ multiplex PCR, the repertoire was profiled, and TCRdb retains in-frame clones only, with some absent. In the table there are about 2.5 million clones, 92% of which are singletons. Sequenced material: naive CD4+ T cells from PBMCs. Receptors were obtained from a man younger than 30 in good health. Some clones in this sample may be carry-over from other donors' samples. The CDR3 runs from the conserved cysteine through the conserved F or W. The D gene is left open where the match is weak. Clone size is shown for a subset of rows, as once, few, many or a class of expanded clone.

v_call	d_call	clone_size	cdr3_length	j_call	cdr3_aa	cdr3_nt
TRBV7-8	NA	NA	15	TRBJ2-2	CASSFLAGQAGELFF	TGTGCCAGCAGCTTCCTCGCGGGGCAGGCCGGGGAGCTGTTTTTT
TRBV10-3	NA	NA	14	TRBJ2-5	CAIRGTDEGVTQYF	TGTGCCATCAGAGGGACGGACGAGGGAGTGACCCAGTACTTC
TRBV19	NA	NA	13	TRBJ1-2	CASRGAGEYGYTF	TGTGCCAGTAGGGGGGCCGGGGAATATGGCTACACCTTC
TRBV5-4	TRBD1	once	12	TRBJ2-1	CASSSQGSEQFF	TGTGCCAGCAGTTCACAGGGGAGTGAGCAGTTCTTC
TRBV5-1	NA	once	12	TRBJ2-1	CASSDSYNEQFF	TGCGCCAGCAGCGACTCTTACAATGAGCAGTTCTTC
TRBV28	NA	NA	15	TRBJ2-2	CASSFASANTGELFF	TGTGCCAGCAGTTTCGCTAGCGCGAACACCGGGGAGCTGTTTTTT
TRBV5-6	NA	NA	17	TRBJ2-2	CASSTQAQAEYTGELFF	TGTGCCAGCAGCACCCAAGCCCAAGCGGAGTACACCGGGGAGCTGTTTTTT
TRBV11-1	TRBD2	NA	17	TRBJ2-7	CASSLAMGLAAPYEQYF	TGTGCCAGCAGCTTAGCGATGGGACTAGCGGCCCCCTACGAGCAGTACTTC
TRBV5-1	NA	NA	15	TRBJ2-7	CASSLAAELGYEQYF	TGCGCCAGCAGCTTGGCCGCCGAATTGGGATACGAGCAGTACTTC
TRBV28	TRBD2	NA	18	TRBJ2-1	CASSFVLAGGHQYNEQFF	TGTGCCAGCAGTTTTGTGCTAGCGGGGGGCCACCAGTACAATGAGCAGTTCTTC
TRBV2	TRBD2	NA	16	TRBJ2-1	CASSGPERGTYNEQFF	TGTGCCAGCAGTGGGCCCGAGCGGGGGACCTACAATGAGCAGTTCTTC
TRBV2	NA	NA	15	TRBJ1-4	CASRGERQGWEKLFF	TGTGCCAGCAGGGGGGAGCGGCAGGGTTGGGAAAAACTGTTTTTT